This T cell receptor beta chain was identified during a study of blood T cell repertoires in COVID-19. Looking at the study overall: Donors in the United States, Italy and Spain gave samples during acute or convalescent COVID-19. Sources were T cells, B-cell-depleted T cells, or PBMCs; the material itself was cDNA or gDNA.

The CDR3 runs to 16 residues. CDR1 is DFQATT and CDR2 is SNEGSKA in the germline V gene (reference sequence). Trimming removed 3 bases from V and 5 bases from J, with 23 bases in between. This clone has a handful of counts. In the study's own analysis: Reference gene primer amplification gave nucleated cell count estimates. Data came from immunoSEQ multiplex PCR; TCRdb stores just in-frame clones and leaves some out. That table furnishes V, J and clone size, whereas the DNA furnished D and trimming. The sample holds about 210,000 clones, about 91% seen once. This TCR was recovered from a man between 25 and 39 years old with acute or convalescent COVID-19. The sample comprised peripheral blood. V gene TRBV20-1 combines with J gene TRBJ2-7; D might be TRBD2 (7 bases). This CDR3 reads CSASGRRRGALDEQYF. The CDR3 bases are TGCAGTGCTAGTGGGAGGCGTCGGGGGGCCTTGGACGAGCAGTACTTC.